This T cell receptor beta chain comes out of a study of T cells in Graves' hyperthyroidism and ophthalmopathy. V lost 3 bases and J lost 2, with 8 bases in between. The CDR3 loop spans 13 amino acids. Germline V gene data show CDR1 as GTSNPN and CDR2 as SVGIG (reference sequence). This clonotype occurred many times. Amplification targeted TCR beta CDR3 regions from RNA transcripts. TCR CDR3 underwent first-round RT-PCR with the HTBI primer set. TCRdb ran MiXCR on the multiplex PCR reads and lists one entry per CDR3 protein. The data contain around 570,000 distinct CDR3 sequences, 15% to 20% of them seen just once; the ten biggest clones take up roughly 44%.

This TCR came from a middle-aged man with Graves' ophthalmopathy. This chain uses TRBV30 with TRBJ1-5; no clear D gene. The sequencing input was blood. For the CDR3, the DNA is TGTGCCTGGAGCTCGGATGGCAATCAGCCCCAGCATTTT. Translated: CAWSSDGNQPQHF.